This entry lists 5 T cell receptor beta chains sequenced from one sample in a study of cytomegalovirus exposure and HLA in healthy donors. Use of 60 Vbeta and 13 Jbeta primers characterized the PCR. TCRdb's copy holds only in-frame clones and misses some; the assay was immunoSEQ multiplex PCR. This sample has some 130,000 clones, with over 60% found just once. Sequencing was performed on PBMCs. These receptors all come from a man aged 35-49 years in good health and CMV-seronegative.

This clone has just a few counts. The chain couples TRBV11-1 to TRBJ1-1; tentative D call: TRBD1 (5 bases). V was cut by 5 bases and J by 4 bases, with 14 bases left in between. Germline CDR1 SGHAT, CDR2 FQDESV (reference sequence). The length of the CDR3 is 14 residues. CDR3 DNA: TGTGCCAGCAGCCCCCGGGCAGGGTCCACTGAAGCTTTCTTT. Protein product: CASSPRAGSTEAFF.

The chain uses TRBV7-6 and TRBJ1-1, with D maybe TRBD1 (5 bases). This CDR3 has 14 amino acids. Germline CDR1 and CDR2: SGHVS and FNYEAQ. V was shortened by 3 bases and J by 5 bases, with 13 bases between the two germline ends. The CDR3 is CASSLLGDSTEAFF. CDR3 nucleotides: TGTGCCAGCAGCTTGCTAGGGGATTCGACTGAAGCTTTCTTT.

The rearrangement links TRBV19 to TRBJ2-5; 7 bases line up with TRBD2. Germline V gives CDR1 LNHDA, CDR2 SQIVND (reference sequence). V gave up 4 bases and J gave up 5 bases; unmatched junction bases: 10. This CDR3 is 15 amino acids long. CDR3 residues: CASSTARGGTETQYF. CDR3 in DNA: TGTGCCAGTAGTACGGCCCGCGGGGGAACGGAGACCCAGTACTTC. Full variable domain (outside the CDR3, taken from reference TRBV19 and TRBJ2-5): DGGITQSPKYLFRKEGQNVTLSCEQNLNHDAMYWYRQDPGQGLRLIYYSQIVNDFQKGDIAEGYSVSREKKESFPLTVTSAQKNPTAFYLCASSTARGGTETQYFGPGTRLLVL.

The V gene is TRBV7-2, the J gene TRBJ2-7; TRBD2 agrees at 10 bases. The CDR3 has 14 residues. The germline V gene encodes CDR1 SGHTA and CDR2 FQGNSA. The ends lost 5 bases at V and 10 bases at J; junction bases unmatched: 11. The CDR3 DNA reads TGTGCCAGCAGCCCGGTGGGTAGCGGGAGGAACCAGTACTTC. This gives the protein CASSPVGSGRNQYF.

CDR3 coding DNA: TGTGCCAGCTCACCACCGCCAGGGGGCTCTAATCAGCCCCAGCATTTT. Amino acid sequence: CASSPPPGGSNQPQHF. The rearrangement uses TRBV18 and TRBJ1-5; the match to TRBD1 covers 8 bases. The V segment lost 0 bases and the J segment 4 bases; nucleotides outside the gene matches: 5. The CDR3 totals 16 residues. The germline gives CDR1 KGHSH, CDR2 LQKENI.